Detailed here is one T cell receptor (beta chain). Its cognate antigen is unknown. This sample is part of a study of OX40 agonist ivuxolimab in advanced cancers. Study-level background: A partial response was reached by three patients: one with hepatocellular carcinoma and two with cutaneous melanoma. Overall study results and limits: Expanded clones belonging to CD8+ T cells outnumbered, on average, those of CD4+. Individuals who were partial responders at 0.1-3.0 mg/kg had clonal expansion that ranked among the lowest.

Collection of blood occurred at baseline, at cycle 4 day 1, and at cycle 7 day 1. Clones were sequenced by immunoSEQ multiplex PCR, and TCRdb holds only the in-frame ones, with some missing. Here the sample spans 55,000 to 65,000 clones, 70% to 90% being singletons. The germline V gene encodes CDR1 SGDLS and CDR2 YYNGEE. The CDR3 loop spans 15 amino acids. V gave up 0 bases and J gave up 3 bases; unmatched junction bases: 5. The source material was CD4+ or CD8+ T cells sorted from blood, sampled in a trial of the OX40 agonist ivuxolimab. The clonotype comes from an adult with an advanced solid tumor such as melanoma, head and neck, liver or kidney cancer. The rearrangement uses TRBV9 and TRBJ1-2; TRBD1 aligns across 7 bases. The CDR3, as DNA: TGTGCCAGCAGCGTAGCTACAGGGGAAGACTATGGCTACACCTTC. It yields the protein CASSVATGEDYGYTF.